The 2 T cell receptor beta chains below come from one sample, sequenced in a study of T cell clonotyping in hematopoietic cell transplantation. This table comes from immunoSEQ multiplex PCR, and its TCRdb copy is limited to in-frame clones, with some not included. This sample has 55,000 to 70,000 clones; just under 95% occur once, and the top ten carry 1.6%. The sequenced sample was peripheral blood mononuclear cells. The receptors here all came from a man aged 50-59 years in good health. Some clones in this sample may be carry-over from other donors' samples.

This clone was detected once. This chain links TRBV19 with TRBJ1-4; 7 nucleotides line up with TRBD1. Germline V gene data show CDR1 as LNHDA and CDR2 as SQIVND (reference sequence). The J segment lost 4 bases and the V segment lost 4 bases, leaving 6 bases of the junction unmatched. The CDR3 is 15 residues long. CDR3 bases: TGTGCCAGTAGTACGGGGGGACAGAGTAATGAAAAACTGTTTTTT. This gives the protein CASSTGGQSNEKLFF.

This chain links TRBV14 with TRBJ2-7, with 10 bases lining up with TRBD1. After removal of 1 base from V and 3 bases from J, the junction contained 3 bases not matched to a gene. Germline CDR1 and CDR2: SGHDN and FVKESK. The CDR3 loop spans 15 amino acids. The CDR3 bases are TGTGCCAGCAGCCAAGGGACAGGGGGGCTCTACGAGCAGTACTTC. Amino acids: CASSQGTGGLYEQYF. Full variable domain (missing parts from reference TRBV14 and TRBJ2-7): EAGVTQFPSHSVIEKGQTVTLRCDPISGHDNLYWYRRVMGKEIKFLLHFVKESKQDESGMPNNRFLAERTGGTYSTLKVQPAELEDSGVYFCASSQGTGGLYEQYFGPGTRLTVT.